This T cell receptor (beta chain) was found in a study of cytomegalovirus exposure and HLA in healthy donors. Study background: Falling in the Caucasian-associated ancestry cluster were roughly 80% of 398 genotyped donors.

Primers for the PCR totalled 60 Vbeta and 13 Jbeta. Clones were read by immunoSEQ multiplex PCR, and TCRdb kept only the in-frame ones, dropping some. The table shows 85,000 to 100,000 clones, with around four fifths occurring only once. This clone was observed a single time. The germline gives CDR1 MNHEY, CDR2 SVGAGI. V was trimmed by 2 bases and J by 2 bases, leaving 9 bases between them. This CDR3 region has 14 residues. The sample consisted of PBMCs. This TCR was sampled from a woman aged 60 to 75 in good health and CMV-seronegative. V usage is TRBV6-5 and J usage is TRBJ1-2; D is uncertain. CDR3 bases: TGTGCCAGCAGTTACGGGTCCGGGAACTATGGCTACACCTTC. This sequence encodes CASSYGSGNYGYTF.